These 2 T cell receptor beta chains share one sample of origin, sequenced in a study of control samples from healthy donors and cancer patients. Libraries were prepared by immunoSEQ multiplex PCR; TCRdb keeps only in-frame clonotypes and omits some of them. The sample comprises about 150,000 clones, approximately 93% of which are singletons, and 2.4% rests with the top ten. The specimen sequenced was blood. These receptors originate from a man in his forties or fifties in good health.

The chain is built from TRBV30 and TRBJ2-5; TRBD2 matches 10 bases. The ends lost 0 bases at V and 2 bases at J; junction bases unmatched: 9. CDR1 and CDR2 from the germline V gene are GTSNPN and SVGIG (reference sequence). The CDR3 is made up of 17 amino acids. CDR3 nucleotide sequence: TGTGCCTGGAGTGTGGGGCTAGCGGGAGTTACTCAAGAGACCCAGTACTTC. This sequence encodes CAWSVGLAGVTQETQYF.

The chain uses TRBV27 and TRBJ2-1, with D perhaps TRBD1 or TRBD2 (5 bases each). Germline V gene sequence: CDR1 MNHEY, CDR2 SMNVEV (reference sequence). The V and J ends lost 2 bases and 5 bases respectively, with 7 bases between them. This CDR3 contains 13 residues. The CDR3 DNA follows: TGTGCCAGCAGTTTAAGAGGGGACAATGAGCAGTTCTTC. It yields the protein CASSLRGDNEQFF.